The following is a T cell receptor (beta chain) sequence with its context. The sample is drawn from a study of blood T cells in healthy people across ages. The CDR3 sequence is 14 residues long. Losses at the gene ends were 0 bases for V and 9 bases for J; bases not matched to a gene: 2. Germline loops: CDR1 MNHEY, CDR2 SVGAGI. Each sample provided at least 6 micrograms of extracted total RNA. Alongside a J-beta primer mix, a sample-barcoded 5' primer served in a second PCR lasting roughly 6 to 11 cycles. TCRdb reprocessed the 5' RACE reads via MiXCR and lists one record per CDR3 protein. The sample lists roughly 1,000,000 distinct CDR3 sequences, around 25% occurring once. The same specimen was also included in a second study, on T cells of mothers and their children. From that second work: RNA was extracted, and all of it went into cDNA synthesis at about 1.6 ug per 15 ul.

The sequence was collected from a girl aged 2-10 years in good health. The chain has TRBV6-5 and TRBJ1-6; 7 positions match TRBD1. The sequencing sample was made of blood. In nucleotides, the CDR3 is TGTGCCAGCAGTTACTCAACAGGGGTTTCACCCCTCCACTTT. Protein sequence: CASSYSTGVSPLHF.